The 26 T cell receptor beta chains below come from one sample, sequenced in a study of regulatory T cells in long-lasting Graves disease. Time point specified: newly diagnosed GD, antithyroid drugs for less than 3 months. Preparation of the TCR library used RNA extracted from PBMCs. According to the study, TCR beta libraries were built with iRepertoire HTBI primers and CDR3-region Arm-PCR. TCRdb used MiXCR to reprocess the multiplex PCR reads, holding one entry per CDR3 protein. Among approximately 470,000 distinct CDR3 sequences listed, 15% to 20% were seen once. The sample was also linked to a second study, of T cells in Graves' hyperthyroidism and ophthalmopathy.

The input for sequencing was peripheral blood mononuclear cells (PBMCs), taken at new diagnosis, from a patient treated with antithyroid drugs. The receptor set was obtained from a middle-aged man with Graves disease.

This clonotype was observed at least ten times. The gene calls are TRBV20-1 and TRBJ2-3; 10 bases map to TRBD2. Trimming cost V 1 base and J 6 bases; bases outside gene matches: 4. The CDR3 is made up of 14 amino acids. CDR1 is DFQATT and CDR2 is SNEGSKA in the germline V gene (reference sequence). Here the CDR3 DNA reads TGCAGTGCTAGAGGGACTAGCGGATTGGATACGCAGTATTTT. Amino acid sequence: CSARGTSGLDTQYF.

In this sample, this clonotype turned up many times. The chain recombines TRBV28 with TRBJ2-1, with TRBD2 matching 10 bases. Per germline, CDR1 MDHEN and CDR2 SYDVKM. V lost 2 bases and J lost 2; bases outside the gene matches: 6. The CDR3 contains 17 residues. CDR3 protein: CASSLGLAGDPYNEQFF. DNA for the CDR3: TGTGCCAGCAGTTTAGGCCTAGCGGGAGACCCCTACAATGAGCAGTTCTTC.

The rearrangement links TRBV20-1 to TRBJ2-1; TRBD2 is a possible D gene (5 bases). The CDR3 length is 15 residues. The germline V gene encodes CDR1 DFQATT and CDR2 SNEGSKA (reference sequence). Trimming shortened V by 1 base and J by 12 bases, and 22 bases separated the two germline ends. The CDR3 DNA sequence: TGCAGTGCTAGAGCCCACGGACTTTTTTATAACGGGCAGTTCTTC. Translation: CSARAHGLFYNGQFF.

This clonotype was seen many times. The junction and the germline gene differ at one end; a read error may be behind it. The rearrangement joins TRBV11-2 to TRBJ2-5, with D hard to call. The V gene's germline CDR1 is SGHAT and CDR2 FQNNGV. The CDR3 runs 14 residues. CDR3 in amino acids: CAGSFSRSVETQYF. CDR3 bases: TGTGCCGGCAGCTTTTCTCGATCGGTAGAGACCCAGTACTTC.

This clonotype was seen many times. This chain uses TRBV11-2 with TRBJ2-7; 9 bases fit TRBD1. Germline values: CDR1 SGHAT, CDR2 FQNNGV. CDR3 length: 13 amino acids. With V trimmed by 5 bases and J by 12 bases, 11 bases remained unmatched. The CDR3, as DNA: TGTGCCAGCAGCCCCCGGACAGGGGTGAGGGTGTACTTC. Protein: CASSPRTGVRVYF.

The J gene is TRBJ2-7, the V gene TRBV5-1; the match to TRBD2 covers 12 bases. This CDR3 region has 19 residues. Germline assignment: CDR1 SGHRS and CDR2 YFSETQ. V was pared by 7 bases and J by 2 bases, with 19 bases of the junction left unmatched. CDR3 amino acids: CASSSQGTSRTSGAYEQYF. The CDR3 nucleotides are TGCGCCAGCTCATCCCAGGGGACTTCCCGGACTAGCGGGGCCTACGAGCAGTACTTC.

This clonotype showed up many times. This chain uses TRBV7-2 with TRBJ2-2; 7 positions match TRBD1. The CDR3 has 15 residues. Looked up from germline, CDR1 is SGHTA and CDR2 is FQGNSA. The V segment lost 5 bases and the J segment 0 bases; nucleotides outside the gene matches: 3. CDR3 region: CASSLGQPNTGELFF. CDR3 in DNA: TGTGCCAGCAGCCTGGGACAGCCGAACACCGGGGAGCTGTTTTTT. The whole variable domain, remainder taken from reference TRBV7-2 and TRBJ2-2, is GAGVSQSPSNKVTEKGKDVELRCDPISGHTALYWYRQSLGQGLEFLIYFQGNSAPDKSGLPSDRFSAERTGGSVSTLTIQRTQQEDSAVYLCASSLGQPNTGELFFGEGSRLTVL.

With respect to this clonotype: This clone may be a read error of a much larger clone one base away. In DNA, the CDR3 is TGCAGTGCTAGAGAGATCCCTCGGTTGGAACAGCCCCAGCATTTT. Its protein product is CSAREIPRLEQPQHF. The V and J genes are TRBV20-1 and TRBJ1-5; D is unresolved. CDR1 and CDR2 from the germline V gene are DFQATT and SNEGSKA (reference sequence). Trimming removed 0 bases from V and 7 bases from J, with 16 bases in between. The CDR3 is 15 residues long.

This clonotype was found many times. The chain uses TRBV20-1 and TRBJ2-1; D possibly corresponds to TRBD2 (6 bases). Trimming cost V 8 bases and J 2 bases, with 16 bases left between them. CDR1 and CDR2 from the germline V gene are DFQATT and SNEGSKA (reference sequence). The CDR3 has 14 residues. DNA for the CDR3: TGCAGTACGGGACTCCAGGGCCCCTACAATGAGCAGTTCTTC. This gives the protein CSTGLQGPYNEQFF.

The table lists this clonotype with many counts. The chain has TRBV14 and TRBJ2-2, with D possibly TRBD2 on 5 matching bases. Looked up from germline, CDR1 is SGHDN and CDR2 is FVKESK. The V and J ends lost 4 bases and 3 bases respectively, with 12 bases between them. The CDR3 runs 15 residues. The CDR3 sequence is CASSPLGSYTGELFF. CDR3 in DNA: TGTGCCAGCAGCCCCCTTGGGAGCTACACCGGGGAGCTGTTTTTT.

As to this clonotype: It may be a read error: a sequence one base away is much more abundant. The CDR3 is CSAIVRPTTDTQYF. The CDR3, as DNA: TGCAGTGCCATAGTAAGGCCCACGACAGATACGCAGTATTTT. The rearrangement uses TRBV20-1 and TRBJ2-3; D not resolved. Germline V gene lookup returns CDR1 DFQATT and CDR2 SNEGSKA (reference sequence). V was clipped by 6 bases and J by 3 bases, with 16 bases between them. The CDR3 runs 14 residues.

A note on this clonotype: The conserved phenylalanine or tryptophan normally closing the CDR3 is absent here, so this likely arose from a read error. The DNA is omitted, as the CDR3 cannot be located on it reliably, and the CDR3 follows TCRdb's listing. The rearrangement uses TRBV3-1 and TRBJ2-7; the DNA was not used to check the table's D call, TRBD1. Germline V gives CDR1 LGHDT, CDR2 YNNKEL (reference sequence). Inclusive of both ends, the CDR3 amounts to 14 amino acids. The CDR3 spells CASSQGLWTSEQYL.

This rearrangement joins TRBV10-1 to TRBJ2-3; tentative D call: TRBD1 (6 bases). Deletions cut 4 bases from V and 7 bases from J, with 9 bases between. Looked up from germline, CDR1 is WNHNN and CDR2 is SYGVQD (reference sequence). This CDR3 has 12 amino acids. Here the CDR3 DNA reads TGCGCCAGCAGTGCGACAGGCTATACGCAGTATTTT. Its protein product is CASSATGYTQYF.

This clonotype was seen many times. The rearrangement joins TRBV2 to TRBJ2-1; 10 positions agree with TRBD2. CDR1 and CDR2 from the germline V gene are SNHLY and FYNNEI. The CDR3 spans 13 residues. V gave up 8 bases and J gave up 8 bases; unmatched junction bases: 6. The CDR3 DNA reads TGTGCCAGCCGGACTAGCGGTATCCATGAGCAGTTCTTC. This codes for CASRTSGIHEQFF.

The table lists this clonotype with many counts. Written as DNA, the CDR3 is TGCGCCAGCAGCTTTCCCGGGACAGGGGGTCACGACGAGCAGTACTTC. Amino acid sequence: CASSFPGTGGHDEQYF. V gene TRBV5-1 combines with J gene TRBJ2-7, with 11 nucleotides matching TRBD1. This CDR3 contains 16 residues. Germline CDR1 is SGHRS and CDR2 is YFSETQ. Losses at the gene ends were 2 bases for V and 5 bases for J; bases not matched to a gene: 9.

In this sample, this clonotype turned up many times. The chain uses TRBV7-2 and TRBJ1-1; D remains ambiguous. Trimming removed 1 base from V and 3 bases from J, with 12 bases in between. The length of the CDR3 is 15 residues. Germline V gene data show CDR1 as SGHTA and CDR2 as FQGNSA. In DNA, the CDR3 is TGTGCCAGCAGCTTAGTGGGTAGGGTAGACACTGAAGCTTTCTTT. It encodes CASSLVGRVDTEAFF.

This clonotype has a handful of counts. The chain employs TRBV29-1 and TRBJ2-7; no firm D call. This CDR3 comprises 13 residues. V was shortened by 8 bases and J by 6 bases, with 20 bases between the two germline ends. The V gene's germline CDR1 is SQVTM and CDR2 ANQGSEA. CDR3 protein: CSSRSGVAGEQYF. CDR3 DNA sequence: TGCAGCTCCCGGAGTGGGGTAGCAGGCGAGCAGTACTTC.

This clonotype has ten or more counts. This chain connects TRBV18 to TRBJ2-4, with D uncertain. This CDR3 region has 11 residues. Trimming shortened V by 6 bases and J by 8 bases, and 8 bases separated the two germline ends. Germline V CDR1 and CDR2: KGHSH, LQKENI. The CDR3 here is CASSGSDIQYF. The CDR3 DNA sequence: TGTGCCAGCTCGGGTTCGGACATTCAGTACTTC.

Comments on this clonotype: Being one base from a much bigger clone, this may be a read error. V and J are TRBV3-1 and TRBJ2-5; D not resolved. V was pared by 4 bases and J by 4 bases, with 13 bases between. This CDR3 has 14 residues. Germline V lookup: CDR1 LGHDT, CDR2 YNNKEL (reference sequence). CDR3 amino acids: CASSLQNGVETQYF. The CDR3 DNA follows: TGTGCCAGCAGCCTACAGAATGGCGTAGAGACCCAGTACTTC.

This clonotype was detected many times. The chain uses TRBV2 and TRBJ2-1, with D perhaps matching TRBD2 (5 bases). V was pared by 0 bases and J by 5 bases, with 5 bases between. Per germline, CDR1 SNHLY and CDR2 FYNNEI. There are 13 residues in the CDR3. The CDR3 is CASSEAGDNEQFF. The CDR3 coding sequence is TGTGCCAGCAGTGAAGCCGGGGACAATGAGCAGTTCTTC.

This clonotype showed up many times. The rearrangement links TRBV27 to TRBJ1-1; D gene uncertain. Germline CDR1 is MNHEY and CDR2 is SMNVEV (reference sequence). Between the trimmed V and J ends, which lost 8 bases and 8 bases, there was a span of 12 bases. The length of the CDR3 is 11 residues. The CDR3 protein is CASGVGGEAFF. The CDR3 DNA is TGTGCCAGCGGCGTAGGAGGGGAAGCTTTCTTT.

The V and J genes are TRBV12-3 or TRBV12-4 and TRBJ2-5, with TRBD2 matching 13 bases. The CDR3 totals 16 residues. Germline trimming cut 5 bases from V and 4 bases from J; bases unmatched to any gene: 7. The CDR3 loop is CASSPRTSGSGETQYF. Written as DNA, the CDR3 is TGTGCCAGCAGTCCCCGGACTAGCGGGAGTGGAGAGACCCAGTACTTC.

This clonotype has ten or more counts. The rearrangement uses TRBV7-9 and TRBJ2-7; D is possibly TRBD1 (6 bases). V was pared by 5 bases and J by 4 bases, with 12 bases between. This CDR3 is 13 amino acids long. The germline CDR1 and CDR2 sequences are SEHNR and FQNEAQ (reference sequence). The CDR3 region is CASSPSGDYEQYF. The CDR3, as DNA: TGTGCCAGCAGCCCATCAGGGGATTACGAGCAGTACTTC.

This clonotype was counted a few times. The CDR3 protein is CASSRAGTSRETQYF. The CDR3 bases are TGTGCCAGCAGCCGCGCCGGGACTAGTCGGGAGACCCAGTACTTC. This rearrangement joins TRBV7-2 to TRBJ2-5; 8 positions agree with TRBD2. CDR3 length: 15 residues. The V gene's germline CDR1 is SGHTA and CDR2 FQGNSA. The junction had 10 bases not matched to a gene; V was cut back by 5 bases and J by 5 bases.

This clonotype was seen ten or more times. The rearrangement links TRBV3-1 to TRBJ2-4; no reliable D call. Germline V gene lookup returns CDR1 LGHDT and CDR2 YNNKEL (reference sequence). Trimming took 0 bases from V and 9 from J, leaving 3 bases between them. The CDR3 is made up of 11 amino acids. The CDR3 is CASSQEAIQYF. DNA of the CDR3: TGTGCCAGCAGCCAAGAGGCCATTCAGTACTTC.

This clonotype was recorded many times. The chain is built from TRBV7-9 and TRBJ2-1, with 14 bases lining up with TRBD2. Germline loops: CDR1 SEHNR, CDR2 FQNEAQ (reference sequence). The V and J ends lost 0 bases and 10 bases, in that order; junction bases with no gene match: 8. The CDR3 contains 17 residues. The CDR3 DNA is TGTGCCAGCAGCTTAGCAGGGACTAGCGGGAGATCTAGGGAGCAGTTCTTC. Translated: CASSLAGTSGRSREQFF.